This T cell receptor beta chain was identified during a study of cytomegalovirus exposure and HLA in healthy donors. General study points: Most TCR sequences showed up rarely, but some public TCRs showed up in many donors. Prior analysis indicated that the majority of TCR beta V segments exhibited productivity approximately 87% or approximately 30% of the time. Several of the most significant clusters were apparently associated with common viral pathogens in a later analysis.

The PCR was carried out with 60 Vbeta primers and 13 Jbeta primers. This table comes from immunoSEQ multiplex PCR, and its TCRdb copy is limited to in-frame clones, with some not included. The sample holds some 44,000 clones, 40% to 60% seen once. Comments on this clone: Its antigen is not identified.

The TCR sequence derives from a human donor in good health. The sample consisted of PBMCs.

CDR3 in DNA: TGCGCCAGCAGCTCCAGGACTAGCGGGGGGGCCGTGAACAATGAGCAGTTCTTC. The encoded protein is CASSSRTSGGAVNNEQFF. J is TRBJ2-1 and V is TRBV5-1, with 15 bases matching TRBD2. This CDR3 spans 18 amino acids. CDR1 and CDR2 (germline): SGHRS, YFSETQ. V gave up 3 bases and J gave up 5 bases; unmatched junction bases: 9. Drawing the rest from reference TRBV5-1 and TRBJ2-1, the complete variable domain is KAGVTQTPRYLIKTRGQQVTLSCSPISGHRSVSWYQQTPGQGLQFLFEYFSETQRNKGNFPGRFSGRQFSNSRSEMNVSTLELGDSALYLCASSSRTSGGAVNNEQFFGPGTRLTVL.